These 12 T cell receptor beta chains were sequenced from one sample in a study of T cell responses to AZD1222 COVID-19 vaccine (dated by TCRdb to the early 2020s). The library was obtained by the immunoSEQ multiplex PCR assay. TCRdb took over this immuneACCESS table, retaining in-frame rearrangements with V and J assigned. Such tables are incomplete; in checked studies, under half of the missing clones stem from an unresolved V gene, and the remainder is unexplained. For this sample there are some 90,000 clones; 88% appear just once. Together, the top ten hold under 20% of the sample. The sample's time point label, decoded: baseline before first vaccination. Sequenced material: peripheral blood, taken on day 0 of AZD1222 vaccination. These TCRs come from an adult in good health.

The chain has TRBV6-5 and TRBJ1-5, with D unclear. Germline V gene lookup returns CDR1 MNHEY and CDR2 SVGAGI. V lost 4 bases, J lost 6 bases, and 16 bases lay in between. This CDR3 spans 15 amino acids. This CDR3 reads CASSLSGGDLQPQHF. DNA of the CDR3: TGTGCCAGCAGTTTATCGGGTGGGGATCTTCAGCCCCAGCATTTT.

V is TRBV27 and J is TRBJ2-1; D is perhaps TRBD2 (5 bases). CDR1 and CDR2 (germline): MNHEY, SMNVEV (reference sequence). The CDR3 loop spans 14 amino acids. The V end was cut by 7 bases, the J end by 3 bases, with 13 bases between. CDR3 bases: TGTGCCAGCACCCGCCCGGGAAACTACAATGAGCAGTTCTTC. Its protein is CASTRPGNYNEQFF.

The rearrangement links TRBV2 to TRBJ1-2, with D possibly matching TRBD1 (6 bases). The V gene lost 5 bases and the J gene lost 5 bases, with 18 bases spanning the gap. CDR3 size: 15 residues. Germline V gene data show CDR1 as SNHLY and CDR2 as FYNNEI. CDR3 bases: TGTGCCAGCAGTAGTAAGAGGGGGGCCCCGTATGGCTACACCTTC. Amino acid sequence: CASSSKRGAPYGYTF.

The chain couples TRBV29-1 to TRBJ2-7, with a weak D call TRBD2 (6 bases). The CDR3 has 13 amino acids. Trimming removed 5 bases at V and 3 bases at J, with 14 bases between. Germline-derived CDR1 and CDR2 are SQVTM and ANQGSEA. The CDR3 DNA is TGCAGCGTTAGATGGGGGACTTACTACGAGCAGTACTTC. Amino acids: CSVRWGTYYEQYF.

The DNA of the CDR3 is TGTGCCAGCAGCGAGGACAGGGGGCCCGGGTCACCCCTCCACTTT. Translation gives CASSEDRGPGSPLHF. V is TRBV6-5 and J is TRBJ1-6; the match to TRBD1 covers 11 bases. Germline CDR1 MNHEY, CDR2 SVGAGI. Trimming took 6 bases from V and 10 from J; bases not matched to a gene: 8. CDR3 length equals 15 residues.

The chain recombines TRBV11-3 with TRBJ2-2; 8 bases agree with TRBD2. The CDR3 is 16 amino acids. With V trimmed by 5 bases and J by 2 bases, 7 bases remained unmatched. CDR1 and CDR2 (germline): SGHNT, YENEEA. CDR3 bases: TGTGCCAGCAGCCCAAGGACTAGCAGCAACACCGGGGAGCTGTTTTTT. Translated, it gives CASSPRTSSNTGELFF.

This clone came up a few times. This chain connects TRBV7-7 to TRBJ2-7; D uncertain. CDR1 is SSHAT, CDR2 FNYEAQ, per germline (reference sequence). CDR3 length: 11 residues. This CDR3 is CASHRAPEQYF. The CDR3 DNA reads TGTGCTAGCCACCGTGCGCCCGAGCAGTACTTC.

This chain joins TRBV5-1 and TRBJ2-7, with 9 bases matching TRBD1. V shed 6 bases, J shed 4 bases, and the junction held 5 bases outside the gene matches. This CDR3 spans 13 amino acids. Germline V lookup: CDR1 SGHRS, CDR2 YFSETQ. The CDR3 DNA follows: TGCGCCAGCAAGAACGGACAGGGGTACGAGCAGTACTTC. Protein product: CASKNGQGYEQYF. The full variable domain, its missing parts supplied by reference TRBV5-1 and TRBJ2-7, is KAGVTQTPRYLIKTRGQQVTLSCSPISGHRSVSWYQQTPGQGLQFLFEYFSETQRNKGNFPGRFSGRQFSNSRSEMNVSTLELGDSALYLCASKNGQGYEQYFGPGTRLTVT.

This clone came up once. The chain has TRBV27 and TRBJ2-7, with 9 bases lining up with TRBD1. Losses at the gene ends were 5 bases for V and 3 bases for J; bases not matched to a gene: 14. The CDR3 has 17 residues. CDR1 is MNHEY, CDR2 SMNVEV, per germline (reference sequence). The CDR3 DNA reads as TGTGCCAGCAGTCCTCGATCCCCGGGACAGGGCATCTACGAGCAGTACTTC. Translating gives CASSPRSPGQGIYEQYF.

This chain connects TRBV28 to TRBJ1-2; D unclear. This CDR3 comprises 14 residues. Germline V CDR1 and CDR2: MDHEN, SYDVKM. Trimming pared 2 bases from V and 6 bases from J, leaving 13 bases between. CDR3 amino acids: CASSLNKAGDGYTF. DNA for the CDR3: TGTGCCAGCAGTTTAAACAAAGCCGGAGATGGCTACACCTTC.

The chain combines TRBV3-1 (or the pseudogene TRBV3-2) with TRBJ1-1; D is unclear. This CDR3 is built from 14 residues. V was trimmed by 1 base and J by 1 base, leaving 7 bases between them. In germline, CDR1 is LGHDT, CDR2 YNNKEL (reference sequence). CDR3 loop: CASSQVYGNTEAFF. DNA of the CDR3: TGTGCCAGCAGCCAAGTGTACGGGAACACTGAAGCTTTCTTT.

CDR3 sequence reads: CASSGGGSGTSTDTQYF. The CDR3 bases are TGTGCCAGCAGTGGGGGAGGAAGCGGCACTAGCACAGATACGCAGTATTTT. The V and J genes are TRBV6-1 and TRBJ2-3, with TRBD2 as a possible D gene (6 bases). In germline, CDR1 is MNHNS, CDR2 SASEGT. V lost 4 bases to trimming and J lost 0 bases, with 17 bases between them. This CDR3 comprises 17 residues.